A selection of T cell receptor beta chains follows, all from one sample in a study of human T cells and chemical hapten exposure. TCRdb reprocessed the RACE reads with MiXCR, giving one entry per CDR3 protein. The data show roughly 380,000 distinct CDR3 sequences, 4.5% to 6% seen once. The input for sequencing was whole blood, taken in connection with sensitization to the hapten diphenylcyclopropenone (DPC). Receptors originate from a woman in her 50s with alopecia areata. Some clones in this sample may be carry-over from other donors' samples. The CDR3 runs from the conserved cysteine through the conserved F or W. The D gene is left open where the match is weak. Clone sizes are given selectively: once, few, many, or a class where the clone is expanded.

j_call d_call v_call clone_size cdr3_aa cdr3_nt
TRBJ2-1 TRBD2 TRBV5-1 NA CASRRERGSNEQFF TGCGCCAGCAGGCGGGAGAGAGGGAGCAATGAGCAGTTCTTC
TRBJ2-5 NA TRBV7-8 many CASSIGAVQETQYF TGTGCCAGCAGCATCGGAGCGGTTCAAGAGACCCAGTACTTC
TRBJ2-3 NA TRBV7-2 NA CASSPLGGRGTDTQYF TGTGCCAGCAGCCCCCTAGGCGGGCGTGGCACAGATACGCAGTATTTT
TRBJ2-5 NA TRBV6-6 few CASSYSWGDRPETQYF TGTGCCAGCAGTTACTCATGGGGGGACAGACCGGAGACCCAGTACTTC
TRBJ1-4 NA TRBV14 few CASSQDDRNEKLFF TGTGCCAGCAGCCAAGATGATCGGAATGAAAAACTGTTTTTT
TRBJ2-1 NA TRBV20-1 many CSASKLAEVPEQFF TGCAGTGCTAGTAAGTTAGCGGAAGTTCCGGAGCAGTTCTTC
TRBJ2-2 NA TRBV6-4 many CASSDVLEGGELFF TGTGCCAGCAGTGACGTCCTGGAGGGCGGGGAGCTGTTTTTT
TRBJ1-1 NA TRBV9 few CASSVAQHGEAFF TGTGCCAGCAGCGTAGCTCAGCACGGAGAAGCTTTCTTT
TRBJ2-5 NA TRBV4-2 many CASSQKNQQETQYF TGTGCCAGCAGCCAAAAAAACCAGCAAGAGACCCAGTACTTC
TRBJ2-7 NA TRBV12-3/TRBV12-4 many CASSSWTSYYEQYF TGTGCCAGCAGTTCATGGACAAGCTACTACGAGCAGTACTTC
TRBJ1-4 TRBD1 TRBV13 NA CASSSGTGTGEKLFF TGTGCCAGCAGCTCCGGGACAGGGACGGGGGAAAAACTGTTTTTT
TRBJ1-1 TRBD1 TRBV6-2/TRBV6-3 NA CASNPWTGKTEAFF TGTGCCAGCAACCCCTGGACAGGGAAGACTGAAGCTTTCTTT
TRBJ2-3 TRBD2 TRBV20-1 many CSASELAGRDTQYF TGCAGTGCTTCTGAACTAGCGGGGAGAGATACGCAGTATTTT
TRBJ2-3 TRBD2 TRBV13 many CASRGLAGITDTQYF TGTGCCAGCAGGGGACTAGCGGGGATCACAGATACGCAGTATTTT
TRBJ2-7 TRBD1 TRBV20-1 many CSARRSGGMIYEQYF TGCAGTGCTAGACGGTCAGGGGGCATGATTTACGAGCAGTACTTC
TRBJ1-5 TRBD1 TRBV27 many CASSSGQGGDQPQHF TGTGCCAGCAGTTCAGGACAGGGCGGCGACCAGCCCCAGCATTTT
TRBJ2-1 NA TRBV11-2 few CASSPYWTDTYNEQFF TGTGCCAGCAGCCCCTACTGGACAGATACCTACAATGAGCAGTTCTTC